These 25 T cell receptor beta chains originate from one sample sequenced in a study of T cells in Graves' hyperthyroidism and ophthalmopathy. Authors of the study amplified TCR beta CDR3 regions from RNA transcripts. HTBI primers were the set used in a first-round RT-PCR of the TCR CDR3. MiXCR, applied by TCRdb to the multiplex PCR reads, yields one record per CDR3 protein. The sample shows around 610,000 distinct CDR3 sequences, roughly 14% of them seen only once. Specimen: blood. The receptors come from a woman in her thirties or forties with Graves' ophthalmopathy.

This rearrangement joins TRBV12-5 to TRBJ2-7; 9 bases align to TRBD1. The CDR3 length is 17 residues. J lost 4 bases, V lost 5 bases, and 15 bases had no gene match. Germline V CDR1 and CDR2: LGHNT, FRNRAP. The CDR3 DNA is TGTGCTAGTGGTATTAGCCGCCGGGACAGGGTCGGGTACGAGCAGTACTTC. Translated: CASGISRRDRVGYEQYF.

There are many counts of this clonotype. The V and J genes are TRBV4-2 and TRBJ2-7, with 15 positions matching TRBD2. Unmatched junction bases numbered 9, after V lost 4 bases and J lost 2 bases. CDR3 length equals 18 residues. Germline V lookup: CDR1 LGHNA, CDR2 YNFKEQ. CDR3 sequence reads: CASSLGLAGGLRAYEQYF. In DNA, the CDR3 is TGTGCCAGCAGCCTCGGACTAGCGGGAGGGCTTCGGGCCTACGAGCAGTACTTC.

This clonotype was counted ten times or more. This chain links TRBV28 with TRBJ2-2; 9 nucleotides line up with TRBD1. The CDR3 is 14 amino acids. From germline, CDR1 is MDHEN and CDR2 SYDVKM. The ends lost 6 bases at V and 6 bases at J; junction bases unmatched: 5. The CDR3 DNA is TGTGCCAGCAGCTCACAGGGGGCGGCCGGGGAGCTGTTTTTT. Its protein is CASSSQGAAGELFF. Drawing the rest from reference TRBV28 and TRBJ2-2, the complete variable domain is DVKVTQSSRYLVKRTGEKVFLECVQDMDHENMFWYRQDPGLGLRLIYFSYDVKMKEKGDIPEGYSVSREKKERFSLILESASTNQTSMYLCASSSQGAAGELFFGEGSRLTVL.

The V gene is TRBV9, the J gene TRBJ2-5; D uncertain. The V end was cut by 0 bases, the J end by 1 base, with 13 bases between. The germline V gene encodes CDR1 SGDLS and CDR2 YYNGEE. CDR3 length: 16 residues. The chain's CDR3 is CASSVVGSLTQETQYF. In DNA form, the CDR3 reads TGTGCCAGCAGCGTAGTGGGTAGCCTCACCCAAGAGACCCAGTACTTC.

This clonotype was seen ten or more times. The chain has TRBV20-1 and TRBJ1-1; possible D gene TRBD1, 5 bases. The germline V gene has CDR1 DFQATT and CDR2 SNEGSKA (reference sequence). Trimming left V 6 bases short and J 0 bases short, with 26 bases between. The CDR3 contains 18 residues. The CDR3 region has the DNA TGCAGTGCCGCGAAAACCATTCTGGACAAAAACATGAACACTGAAGCTTTCTTT. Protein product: CSAAKTILDKNMNTEAFF.

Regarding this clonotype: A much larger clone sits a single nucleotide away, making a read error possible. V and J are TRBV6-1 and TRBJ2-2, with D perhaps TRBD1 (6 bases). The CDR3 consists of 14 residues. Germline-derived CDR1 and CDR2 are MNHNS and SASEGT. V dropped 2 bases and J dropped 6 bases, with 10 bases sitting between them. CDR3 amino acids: CASSEQGPAGELFF. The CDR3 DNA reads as TGTGCCAGCAGTGAACAGGGGCCTGCCGGGGAGCTGTTTTTT.

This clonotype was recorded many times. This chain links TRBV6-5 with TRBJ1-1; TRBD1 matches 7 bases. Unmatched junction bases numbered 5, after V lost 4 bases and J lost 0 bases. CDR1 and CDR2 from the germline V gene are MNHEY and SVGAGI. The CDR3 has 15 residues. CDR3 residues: CASSLRDSMNTEAFF. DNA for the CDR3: TGTGCCAGCAGTTTACGGGACAGTATGAACACTGAAGCTTTCTTT.

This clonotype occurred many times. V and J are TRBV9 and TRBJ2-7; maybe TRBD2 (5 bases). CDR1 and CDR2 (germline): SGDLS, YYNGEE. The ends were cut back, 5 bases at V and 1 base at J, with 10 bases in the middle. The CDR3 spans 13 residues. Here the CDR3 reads CASSVDSSYEQYF. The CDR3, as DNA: TGTGCCAGCAGTGTGGACTCTTCCTACGAGCAGTACTTC.

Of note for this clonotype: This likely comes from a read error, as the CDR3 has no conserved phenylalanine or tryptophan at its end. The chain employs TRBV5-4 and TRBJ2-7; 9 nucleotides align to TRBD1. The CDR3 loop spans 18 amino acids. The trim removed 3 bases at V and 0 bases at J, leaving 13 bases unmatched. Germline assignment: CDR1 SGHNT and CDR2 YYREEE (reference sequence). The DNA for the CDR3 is TGTGCCAGCAGCTCGGGACAGGGATGGACCACCGTCTCCTACGAGCAGTACTAC. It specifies CASSSGQGWTTVSYEQYY.

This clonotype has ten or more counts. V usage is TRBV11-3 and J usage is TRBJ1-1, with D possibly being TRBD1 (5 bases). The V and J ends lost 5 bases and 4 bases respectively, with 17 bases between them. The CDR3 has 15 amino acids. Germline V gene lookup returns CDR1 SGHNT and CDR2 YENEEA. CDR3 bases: TGTGCCAGCAGCCTCCAGACGGGGAGGGGCACTGAAGCTTTCTTT. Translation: CASSLQTGRGTEAFF.

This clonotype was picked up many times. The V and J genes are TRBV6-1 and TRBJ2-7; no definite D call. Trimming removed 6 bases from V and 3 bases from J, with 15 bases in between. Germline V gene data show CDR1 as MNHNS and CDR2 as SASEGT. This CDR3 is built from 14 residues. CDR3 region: CASRPGRTNYEQYF. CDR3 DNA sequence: TGTGCCAGCAGACCCGGTCGGACCAACTACGAGCAGTACTTC.

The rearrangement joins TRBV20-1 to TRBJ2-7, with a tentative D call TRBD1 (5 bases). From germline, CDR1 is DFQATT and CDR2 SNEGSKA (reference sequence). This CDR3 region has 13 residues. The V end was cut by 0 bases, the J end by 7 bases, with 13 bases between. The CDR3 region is CSARDGALVEQYF. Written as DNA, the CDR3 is TGCAGTGCTAGAGATGGGGCCCTCGTAGAGCAGTACTTC.

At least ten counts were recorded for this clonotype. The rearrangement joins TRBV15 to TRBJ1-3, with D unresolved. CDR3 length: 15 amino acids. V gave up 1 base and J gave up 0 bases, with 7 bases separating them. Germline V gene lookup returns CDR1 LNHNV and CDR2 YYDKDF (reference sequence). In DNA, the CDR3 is TGTGCCACCAGCAGAGGCAGCATCTCTGGAAACACCATATATTTT. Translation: CATSRGSISGNTIYF.

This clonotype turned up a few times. Written as DNA, the CDR3 is TGTGCCACCAATCTACAGGGCGGCGCGACTGAAGCTTTCTTT. Protein product: CATNLQGGATEAFF. This chain joins TRBV2 and TRBJ1-1; possible D gene TRBD1, 6 bases. The CDR3 has 14 residues. Looked up from germline, CDR1 is SNHLY and CDR2 is FYNNEI. Trimming pared 10 bases from V and 5 bases from J, leaving 20 bases between. Supplemented by reference TRBV2 and TRBJ1-1, the full variable domain reads EPEVTQTPSHQVTQMGQEVILRCVPISNHLYFYWYRQILGQKVEFLVSFYNNEISEKSEIFDDQFSVERPDGSNFTLKIRSTKLEDSAMYFCATNLQGGATEAFFGQGTRLTVV.

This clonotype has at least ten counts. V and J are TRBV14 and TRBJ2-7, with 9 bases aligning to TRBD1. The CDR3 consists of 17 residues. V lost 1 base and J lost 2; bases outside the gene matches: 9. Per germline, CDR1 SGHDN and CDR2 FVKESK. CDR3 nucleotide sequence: TGTGCCAGCAGCCAAGTGGAGGGACAGGGAAGTCCCTACGAGCAGTACTTC. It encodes CASSQVEGQGSPYEQYF.

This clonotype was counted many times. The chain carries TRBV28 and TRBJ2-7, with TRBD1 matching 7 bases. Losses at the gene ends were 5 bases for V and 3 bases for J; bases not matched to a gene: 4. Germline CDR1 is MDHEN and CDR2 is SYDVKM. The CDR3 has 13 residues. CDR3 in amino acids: CASSKTGNYEQYF. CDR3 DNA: TGTGCCAGCAGTAAGACAGGGAACTACGAGCAGTACTTC.

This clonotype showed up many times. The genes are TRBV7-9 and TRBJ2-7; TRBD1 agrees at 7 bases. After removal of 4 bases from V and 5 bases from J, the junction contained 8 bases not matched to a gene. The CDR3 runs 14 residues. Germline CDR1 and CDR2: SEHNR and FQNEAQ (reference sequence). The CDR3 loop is CASSSWTGRDEQYF. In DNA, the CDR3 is TGTGCCAGCAGCTCCTGGACAGGTCGGGACGAGCAGTACTTC.

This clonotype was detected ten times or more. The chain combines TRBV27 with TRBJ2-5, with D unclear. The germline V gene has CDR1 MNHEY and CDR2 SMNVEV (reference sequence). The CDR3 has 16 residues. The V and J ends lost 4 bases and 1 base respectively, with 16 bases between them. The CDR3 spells CASSSPSKGRQETQYF. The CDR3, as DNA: TGTGCCAGCAGTTCCCCGTCGAAGGGTCGCCAAGAGACCCAGTACTTC.

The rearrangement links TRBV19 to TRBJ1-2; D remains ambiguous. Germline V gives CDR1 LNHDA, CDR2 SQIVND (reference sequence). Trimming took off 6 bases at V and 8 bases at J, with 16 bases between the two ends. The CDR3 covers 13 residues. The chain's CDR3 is CASSPGYNLGYTF. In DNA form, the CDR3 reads TGTGCCAGTAGCCCCGGGTACAATCTCGGCTACACCTTC. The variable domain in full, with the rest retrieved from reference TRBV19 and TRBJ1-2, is DGGITQSPKYLFRKEGQNVTLSCEQNLNHDAMYWYRQDPGQGLRLIYYSQIVNDFQKGDIAEGYSVSREKKESFPLTVTSAQKNPTAFYLCASSPGYNLGYTFGSGTRLTVV.

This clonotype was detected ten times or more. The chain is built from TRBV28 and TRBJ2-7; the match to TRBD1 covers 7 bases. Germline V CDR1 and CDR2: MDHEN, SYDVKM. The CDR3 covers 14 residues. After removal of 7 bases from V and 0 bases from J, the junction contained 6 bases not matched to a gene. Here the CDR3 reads CASNQQGISYEQYF. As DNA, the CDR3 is TGTGCCAGCAATCAACAGGGGATCTCCTACGAGCAGTACTTC.

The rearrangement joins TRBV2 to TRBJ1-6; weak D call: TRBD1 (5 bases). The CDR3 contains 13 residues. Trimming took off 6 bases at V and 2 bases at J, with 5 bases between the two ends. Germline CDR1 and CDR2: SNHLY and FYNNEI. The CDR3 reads CASRGAYNSPLHF. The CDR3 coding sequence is TGTGCCAGCAGGGGGGCCTATAATTCACCCCTCCACTTT.

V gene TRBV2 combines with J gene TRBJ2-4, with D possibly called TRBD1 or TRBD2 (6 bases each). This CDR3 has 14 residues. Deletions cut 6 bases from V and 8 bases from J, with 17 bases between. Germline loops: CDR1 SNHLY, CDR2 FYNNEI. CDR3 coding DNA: TGTGCCAGCAGGCAGACAGGAGGGAGATACATTCAGTACTTC. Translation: CASRQTGGRYIQYF.

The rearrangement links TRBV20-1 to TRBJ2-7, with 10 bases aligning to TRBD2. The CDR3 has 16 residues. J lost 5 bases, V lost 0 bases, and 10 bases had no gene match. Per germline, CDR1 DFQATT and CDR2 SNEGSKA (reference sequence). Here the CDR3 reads CSARDRLAGDIHEQYF. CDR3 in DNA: TGCAGTGCTAGAGACCGCCTAGCGGGAGACATCCACGAGCAGTACTTC.

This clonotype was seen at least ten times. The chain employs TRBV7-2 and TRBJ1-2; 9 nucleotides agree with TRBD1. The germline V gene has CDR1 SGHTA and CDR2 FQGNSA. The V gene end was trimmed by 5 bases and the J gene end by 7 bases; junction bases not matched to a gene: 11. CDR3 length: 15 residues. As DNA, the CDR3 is TGTGCCAGCAGCAGAGGGGCGGGACAGGGAGGTGGCTACACCTTC. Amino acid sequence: CASSRGAGQGGGYTF.

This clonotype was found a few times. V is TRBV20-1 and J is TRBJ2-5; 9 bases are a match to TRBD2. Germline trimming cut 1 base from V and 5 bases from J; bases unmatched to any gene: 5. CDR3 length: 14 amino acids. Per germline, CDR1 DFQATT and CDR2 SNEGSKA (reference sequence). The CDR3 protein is CSARGLAGGETQYF. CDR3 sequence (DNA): TGCAGTGCTAGAGGACTTGCGGGAGGGGAGACCCAGTACTTC.